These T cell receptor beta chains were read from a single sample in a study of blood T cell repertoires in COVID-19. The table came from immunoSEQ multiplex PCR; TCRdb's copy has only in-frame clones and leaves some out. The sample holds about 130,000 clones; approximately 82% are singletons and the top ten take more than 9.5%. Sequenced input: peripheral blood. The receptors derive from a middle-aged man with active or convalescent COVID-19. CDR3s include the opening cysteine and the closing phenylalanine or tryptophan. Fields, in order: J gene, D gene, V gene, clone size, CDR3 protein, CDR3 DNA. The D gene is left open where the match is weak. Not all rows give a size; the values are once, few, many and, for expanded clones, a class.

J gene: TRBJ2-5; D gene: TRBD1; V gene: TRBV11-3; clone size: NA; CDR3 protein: CASSLGSGTATETQYF; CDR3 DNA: TGTGCCAGCAGCTTAGGCTCCGGGACAGCTACGGAGACCCAGTACTTC
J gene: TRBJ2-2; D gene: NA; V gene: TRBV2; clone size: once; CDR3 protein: CASSVTANTGELFF; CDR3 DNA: TGTGCCAGCAGTGTCACGGCGAACACCGGGGAGCTGTTTTTT
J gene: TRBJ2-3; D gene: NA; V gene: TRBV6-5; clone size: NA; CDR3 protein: CASSKDSSSTDTQYF; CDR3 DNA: TGTGCCAGCAGTAAGGACAGCTCTAGCACAGATACGCAGTATTTT
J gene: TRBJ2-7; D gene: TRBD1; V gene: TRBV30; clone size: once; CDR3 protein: CAWAGQGYEQYF; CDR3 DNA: TGTGCCTGGGCCGGACAGGGCTACGAGCAGTACTTC
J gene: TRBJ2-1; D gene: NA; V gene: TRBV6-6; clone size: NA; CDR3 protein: CASRLARNEQFF; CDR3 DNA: TGTGCCAGCCGTCTAGCGAGAAATGAGCAGTTCTTC
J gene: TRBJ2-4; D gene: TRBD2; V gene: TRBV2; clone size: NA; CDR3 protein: CASRGEAGVANIQYF; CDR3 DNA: TGTGCCAGCAGGGGAGAGGCGGGGGTGGCAAACATTCAGTACTTC
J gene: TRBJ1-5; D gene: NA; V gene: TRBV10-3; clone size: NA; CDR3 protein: CAIRGGPDQPQHF; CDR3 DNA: TGTGCCATCAGAGGGGGACCCGATCAGCCCCAGCATTTT
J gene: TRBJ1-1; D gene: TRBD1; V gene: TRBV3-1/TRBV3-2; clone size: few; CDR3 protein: CASSQDRGRGRDTEAFF; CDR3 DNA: TGTGCCAGCAGCCAAGATCGGGGCAGGGGGCGAGACACTGAAGCTTTCTTT
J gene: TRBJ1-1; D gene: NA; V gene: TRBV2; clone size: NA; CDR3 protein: CASSAMGHQNTEAFF; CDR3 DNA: TGTGCCAGCAGTGCTATGGGACATCAGAACACTGAAGCTTTCTTT
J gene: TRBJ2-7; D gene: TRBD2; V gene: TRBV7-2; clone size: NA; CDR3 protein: CASSPETSGGAYEQYF; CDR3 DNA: TGTGCCAGCAGCCCAGAGACTAGCGGGGGGGCCTACGAGCAGTACTTC
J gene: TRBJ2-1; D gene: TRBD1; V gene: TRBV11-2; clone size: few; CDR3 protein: CASSLGGSRGPTGFF; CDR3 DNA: TGTGCCAGCAGCTTAGGGGGTTCGAGGGGGCCGACTGGGTTCTTC
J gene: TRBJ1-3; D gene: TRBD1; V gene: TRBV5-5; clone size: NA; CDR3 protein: CASSSQNTGTGTGNTIYF; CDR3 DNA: TGTGCCAGCAGCTCCCAAAACACCGGGACAGGGACTGGAAACACCATATATTTT
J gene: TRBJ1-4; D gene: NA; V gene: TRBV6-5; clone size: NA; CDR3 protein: CASGVQGTTNEKLFF; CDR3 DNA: TGTGCCAGCGGGGTACAGGGAACGACTAATGAAAAACTGTTTTTT
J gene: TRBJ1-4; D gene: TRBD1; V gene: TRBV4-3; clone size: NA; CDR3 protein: CASSQDHQGGEKLFF; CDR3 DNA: TGCGCCAGCAGCCAAGATCACCAGGGGGGTGAAAAACTGTTTTTT
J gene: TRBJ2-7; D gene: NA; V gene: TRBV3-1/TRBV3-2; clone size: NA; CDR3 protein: CASSFRGGGGYEQYF; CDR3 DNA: TGTGCCAGCAGCTTTCGAGGGGGGGGAGGCTACGAGCAGTACTTC
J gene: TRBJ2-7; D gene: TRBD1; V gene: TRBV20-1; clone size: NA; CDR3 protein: CSAYRGYEQYF; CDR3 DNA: TGCAGTGCTTACAGGGGTTACGAGCAGTACTTC
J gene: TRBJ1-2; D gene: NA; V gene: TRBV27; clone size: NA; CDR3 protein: CASSSAARQVLGYTF; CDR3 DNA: TGTGCCAGCAGTTCTGCAGCGCGACAGGTTTTGGGCTACACCTTC
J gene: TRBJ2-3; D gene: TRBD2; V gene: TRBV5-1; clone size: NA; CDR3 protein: CASSSPGTSGVDSTDTQYF; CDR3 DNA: TGCGCCAGCAGCTCCCCCGGGACTAGCGGGGTAGACAGCACAGATACGCAGTATTTT
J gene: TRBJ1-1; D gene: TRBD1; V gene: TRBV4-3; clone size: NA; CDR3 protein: CASSQDRAHRGSTEAFF; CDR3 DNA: TGCGCCAGCAGCCAAGATAGGGCTCACAGGGGGAGCACTGAAGCTTTCTTT
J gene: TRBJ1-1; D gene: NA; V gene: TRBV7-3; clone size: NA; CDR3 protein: CASSLSGQGTEAFF; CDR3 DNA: TGTGCCAGCAGCTTAAGCGGCCAGGGCACTGAAGCTTTCTTT
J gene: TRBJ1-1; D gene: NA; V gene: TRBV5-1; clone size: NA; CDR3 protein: CASSLGTENTEAFF; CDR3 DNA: TGCGCCAGCAGCTTGGGGACAGAGAACACTGAAGCTTTCTTT
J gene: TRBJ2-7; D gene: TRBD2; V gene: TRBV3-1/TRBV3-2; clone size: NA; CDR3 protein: CASSGGGSYEQYF; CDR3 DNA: TGTGCCAGCAGCGGGGGGGGTTCCTACGAGCAGTACTTC
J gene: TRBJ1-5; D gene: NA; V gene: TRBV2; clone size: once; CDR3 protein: CASSLRTTTVGNQPQHF; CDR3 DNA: TGTGCCAGCAGTCTGAGAACCACCACGGTCGGCAATCAGCCCCAGCATTTT
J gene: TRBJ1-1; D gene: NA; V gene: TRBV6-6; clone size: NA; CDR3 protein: CASRPTERGTEAFF; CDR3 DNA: TGTGCCAGCAGGCCAACCGAAAGAGGCACTGAAGCTTTCTTT
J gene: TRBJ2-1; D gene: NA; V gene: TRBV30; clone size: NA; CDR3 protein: CAWKSSMVRGEQFF; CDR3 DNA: TGTGCCTGGAAAAGTTCAATGGTTCGGGGTGAGCAGTTCTTC
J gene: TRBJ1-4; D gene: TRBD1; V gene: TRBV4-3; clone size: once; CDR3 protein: CASSQDVRQGGEKLFF; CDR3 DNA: TGCGCCAGCAGCCAAGATGTAAGACAGGGGGGAGAAAAACTGTTTTTT
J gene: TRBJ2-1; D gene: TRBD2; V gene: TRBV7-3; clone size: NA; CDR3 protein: CASSWTRGEQFF; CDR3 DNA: TGTGCCAGCAGCTGGACTAGAGGTGAGCAGTTCTTC
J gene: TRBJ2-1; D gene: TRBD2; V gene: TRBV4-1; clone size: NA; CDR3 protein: CASSPGLAGINEQFF; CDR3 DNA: TGCGCCAGCAGCCCGGGACTAGCGGGTATAAATGAGCAGTTCTTC
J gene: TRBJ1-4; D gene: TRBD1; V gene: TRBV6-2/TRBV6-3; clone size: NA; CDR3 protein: CASSFSAGGLANEKLFF; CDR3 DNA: TGTGCCAGCAGTTTTTCGGCAGGGGGGTTGGCTAATGAAAAACTGTTTTTT
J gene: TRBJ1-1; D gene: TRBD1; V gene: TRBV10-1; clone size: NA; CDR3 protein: CASSLRQGHTEAFF; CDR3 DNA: TGCGCCAGCAGCCTAAGACAGGGACACACTGAAGCTTTCTTT
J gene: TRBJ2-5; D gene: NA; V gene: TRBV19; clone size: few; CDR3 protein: CATKEGKETQYF; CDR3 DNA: TGTGCCACAAAAGAGGGTAAAGAGACCCAGTACTTC
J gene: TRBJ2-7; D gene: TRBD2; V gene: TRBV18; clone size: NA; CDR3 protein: CASSPGTSIYEQYF; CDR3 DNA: TGTGCCAGCTCACCCGGGACTAGCATTTACGAGCAGTACTTC
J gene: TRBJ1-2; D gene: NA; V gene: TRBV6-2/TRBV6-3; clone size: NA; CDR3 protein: CASSYSKGSFGYTF; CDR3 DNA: TGTGCCAGCAGTTACTCGAAAGGTAGCTTTGGCTACACCTTC
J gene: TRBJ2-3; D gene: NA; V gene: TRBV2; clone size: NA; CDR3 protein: CASSYAEPGVSDTQYF; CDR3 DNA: TGTGCCAGCAGCTATGCCGAACCGGGGGTCTCAGATACGCAGTATTTT
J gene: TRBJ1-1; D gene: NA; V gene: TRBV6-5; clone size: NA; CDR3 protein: CASSYSAGNTEAFF; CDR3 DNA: TGTGCCAGCAGTTACTCCGCGGGTAACACTGAAGCTTTCTTT
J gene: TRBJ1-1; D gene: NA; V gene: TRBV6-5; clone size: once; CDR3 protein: CASTKGGITEAFF; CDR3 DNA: TGTGCCAGCACCAAAGGGGGTATAACTGAAGCTTTCTTT
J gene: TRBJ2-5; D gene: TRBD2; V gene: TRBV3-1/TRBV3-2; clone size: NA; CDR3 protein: CASSHTSGGRYETQYF; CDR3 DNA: TGTGCCAGCAGCCATACTAGCGGGGGGAGATACGAGACCCAGTACTTC
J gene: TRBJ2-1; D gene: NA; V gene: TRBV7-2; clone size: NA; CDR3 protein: CASTGEYNEQFF; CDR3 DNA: TGTGCCAGCACGGGGGAATACAATGAGCAGTTCTTC